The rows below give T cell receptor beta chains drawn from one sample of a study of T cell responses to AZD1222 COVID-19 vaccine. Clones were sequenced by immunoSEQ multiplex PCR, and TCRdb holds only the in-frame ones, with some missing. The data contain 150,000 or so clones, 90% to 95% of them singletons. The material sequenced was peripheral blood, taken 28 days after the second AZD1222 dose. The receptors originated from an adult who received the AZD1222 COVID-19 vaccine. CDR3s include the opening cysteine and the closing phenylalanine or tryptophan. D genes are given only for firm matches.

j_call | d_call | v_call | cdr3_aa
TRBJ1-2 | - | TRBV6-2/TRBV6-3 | CASSYSAGIYGYTF
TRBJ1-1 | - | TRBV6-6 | CAPLERGAFF
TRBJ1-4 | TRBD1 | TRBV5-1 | CASSVRQGSGEKLFF
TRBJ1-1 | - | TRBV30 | CAWSVPDRKNTEAFF
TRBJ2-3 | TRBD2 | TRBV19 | CASSSSGGPWGDTQYF
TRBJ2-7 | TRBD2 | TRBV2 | CASLGTSGRGSFYEQYF
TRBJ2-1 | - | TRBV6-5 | CASRTTPFSYNEQFF
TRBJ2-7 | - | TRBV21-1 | CASGPGTAYF
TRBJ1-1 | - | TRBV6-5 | CASSYRAGGAEAFF
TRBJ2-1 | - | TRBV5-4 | CASSFQGTNEQFF
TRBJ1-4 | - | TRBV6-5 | CAILDPGRTNEKLFF
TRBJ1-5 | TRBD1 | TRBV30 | CAWSTGQGHQPQHF
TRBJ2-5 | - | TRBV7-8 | CASSLQETQYF
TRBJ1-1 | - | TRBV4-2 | CASSQEDRLGTEAFF
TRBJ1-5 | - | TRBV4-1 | CASSPDRDTYSNQPQHF
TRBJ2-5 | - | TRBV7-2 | CASSPRVVAWETQYF
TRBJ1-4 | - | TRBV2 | CASRLPPPGDEKLFF
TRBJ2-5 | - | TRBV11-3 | CASSLSILFSGHSPGETQYF
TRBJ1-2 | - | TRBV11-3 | CASSSSTDYGYTF
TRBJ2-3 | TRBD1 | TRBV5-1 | CASGTGVSGTDTQYF
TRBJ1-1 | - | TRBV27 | CASSSYWGEAFF
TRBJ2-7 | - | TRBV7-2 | CASSFSPGRAYEQYF
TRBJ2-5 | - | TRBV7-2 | CASSLAGLQETQYF
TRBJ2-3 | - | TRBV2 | CASSEVRDELTDTQYF
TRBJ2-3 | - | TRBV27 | CASSARTDTQYF
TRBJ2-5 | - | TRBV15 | CATSRGTGREETQYF
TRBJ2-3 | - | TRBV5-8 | CASSLDKGQSTDTQYF
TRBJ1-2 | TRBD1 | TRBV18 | CASSRGQANYGYTF
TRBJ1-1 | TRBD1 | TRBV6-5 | CASSSGGRNTEAFF